The rows below give T cell receptor beta chains drawn from one sample of a study of identical twins. TCRdb analysed the 5' RACE reads with MiXCR anew, one entry per CDR3 protein. This sample has fewer than 250,000 distinct CDR3 sequences, with 7.5% found just once. This sample also appeared in a second study, on yellow fever vaccine responses in identical twins.

Input material: CD8+ T cells sorted from blood. These receptors came from a woman between 18 and 29 years old in good health. Both conserved end residues are part of each CDR3. D genes are given only for firm matches. Rows give clone size only sometimes, using once, few, many, or a class for an expanded clone.

j_gene	d_gene	abundance	v_gene	CDR3nt	CDR3aa
TRBJ2-1	TRBD1	many	TRBV5-1	TGCGCCAGCAGCCAGGGACAGGCCTCCTACAATGAGCAGTTCTTC	CASSQGQASYNEQFF
TRBJ2-3	TRBD2	-	TRBV4-1	TGCGCCAGCGGCGTACTAGCGGGAGCGACAGATACGCAGTATTTT	CASGVLAGATDTQYF
TRBJ2-1	TRBD2	many	TRBV12-5	TGTGCTAGCACTAGCGGGCAAAATAGTGAGCAGTTCTTC	CASTSGQNSEQFF
TRBJ1-1	TRBD1	few	TRBV6-6	TGTGCCAGCAGTTACCCGGGGGACAGCCCGAACACTGAAGCTTTCTTT	CASSYPGDSPNTEAFF
TRBJ2-7	-	few	TRBV5-5	TGTGCCAGCAGTTGGGACACAACCCATCACGAGCAGTACTTC	CASSWDTTHHEQYF
TRBJ2-5	-	few	TRBV28	TGTGCCAGCAGTTTAATCGGGGGACAAGAGACCCAGTACTTC	CASSLIGGQETQYF
TRBJ2-1	-	-	TRBV3-2	TGTGCCTTCAGACAAGAAGGGACAGGGGGCGTTTTGGGGAATGAGCAGTTCTTC	CAFRQEGTGGVLGNEQFF
TRBJ2-2	TRBD2	-	TRBV20-1	TGCAGTGCTAGGGTAGCGGGAGTAGATACCGGGGAGCTGTTTTTT	CSARVAGVDTGELFF
TRBJ2-3	TRBD2	few	TRBV2	TGTGCCAGCAGTGGTAGACTAGCGGGAGGCCTCGGGACAGATACGCAGTATTTT	CASSGRLAGGLGTDTQYF
TRBJ1-2	-	few	TRBV19	TGTGCCAGTAGTATCACCCGCCGGGGCGGGGATGGCTACACCTTC	CASSITRRGGDGYTF
TRBJ1-2	TRBD1	-	TRBV14	TGTGCCAGCAGTCTCCGGGGACAGCGTTTAGGCTATGGCTACACCTTC	CASSLRGQRLGYGYTF
TRBJ2-7	TRBD2	-	TRBV4-1	TGCGCCAGCAGTCCTGAGGGAGGGAACTACGAGCAGTACTTC	CASSPEGGNYEQYF
TRBJ2-3	TRBD1	-	TRBV12-3/TRBV12-4	TGTGCCAGCAGTTTCATTTCGGACAGGGTTTCGCAGTATTTT	CASSFISDRVSQYF
TRBJ2-3	TRBD1	few	TRBV11-2	TGTGCCAGCAGCTCACCGGGACAGGGGTTCCCAGATACGCAGTATTTT	CASSSPGQGFPDTQYF
TRBJ1-1	TRBD1	-	TRBV28	TGTGCCAGCAGTGACAGGGGTATGAACACTGAAGCTTTCTTT	CASSDRGMNTEAFF
TRBJ2-3	-	-	TRBV20-1	TGCAGTGCCCCGGACTTGACTGCGAGCACAGATACGCAGTATTTT	CSAPDLTASTDTQYF
TRBJ2-1	-	many	TRBV29-1	TGCAGCGCCCAGGGGGGGCTCAATCTACCCTACAATGAGCAGTTCTTC	CSAQGGLNLPYNEQFF
TRBJ2-5	-	few	TRBV7-9	TGTGCCAGCAGCTTATATCCGCCAGGGTGGGGAGGAGAGACCCAGTACTTC	CASSLYPPGWGGETQYF
TRBJ2-6	TRBD1	many	TRBV28	TGTGCCAGCAGTCCGCACAGGGGGCCTGGGGCCAACGTCCTGACTTTC	CASSPHRGPGANVLTF
TRBJ2-2	TRBD1	many	TRBV12-3/TRBV12-4	TGTGCCAGCAGTTCACCGGGACAGGGTCTGAACACATACACCGGGGAGCTGTTTTTT	CASSSPGQGLNTYTGELFF
TRBJ2-2	-	many	TRBV29-1	TGCAGCGTTGAAGACCCCCGGGCCACCGGGGAGCTGTTTTTT	CSVEDPRATGELFF
TRBJ2-1	TRBD2	few	TRBV20-1	TGCAGTGCTAAGTTGCGTAGCGGGACCTACAATGAGCAGTTCTTC	CSAKLRSGTYNEQFF
TRBJ1-1	-	many	TRBV4-1	TGCGCCAGCAGCCCCAACCTAAACACTGAAGCTTTCTTT	CASSPNLNTEAFF
TRBJ2-7	-	many	TRBV12-3/TRBV12-4	TGTGCCAGCAGTTTGATATTACGGCAGGCGTTGTACGAGCAGTACTTC	CASSLILRQALYEQYF
TRBJ2-1	TRBD1	many	TRBV13	TGTGCCAGCAGCCCCGGGGACAGGGGCTTTCTTGACAATGAGCAGTTCTTC	CASSPGDRGFLDNEQFF
TRBJ2-1	TRBD2	-	TRBV12-3/TRBV12-4	TGTGCCAGCAGGCCGGGGGGGGCTAATGAGCAGTTCTTC	CASRPGGANEQFF
TRBJ1-1	-	many	TRBV28	TGTGCCAGCAGTTTGAAACAGGGCCCGAACACTGAAGCTTTCTTT	CASSLKQGPNTEAFF
TRBJ2-1	TRBD2	few	TRBV6-1	TGTGCCAGCAGTGTAGCGGGAGCAGACAATGAGCAGTTCTTC	CASSVAGADNEQFF
TRBJ2-1	-	few	TRBV2	TGTGCCAGCTTCGGCAATGAGCAGTTCTTC	CASFGNEQFF
TRBJ2-2	TRBD2	many	TRBV2	TGTGCCAGCAACGTAAACCTAGCGGGAGACACCGGGGAGCTGTTTTTT	CASNVNLAGDTGELFF
TRBJ1-2	TRBD1	few	TRBV27	TGTGCCAGCAGTTTTGGACAGGGGGTCTATGGCTACACCTTC	CASSFGQGVYGYTF
TRBJ2-3	TRBD1	-	TRBV4-2	TGTGCCAGCAGCCAAGAAGGCGGACAGGGGGCAGATACGCAGTATTTT	CASSQEGGQGADTQYF
TRBJ2-3	TRBD2	few	TRBV5-1	TGCGCCAGCAGCTTTAGCGGACTAGCGGGGAAAGTGGATACGCAGTATTTT	CASSFSGLAGKVDTQYF
TRBJ2-5	-	few	TRBV5-1	TGCGCCAGCAGCCCAACAGGACTACAGTACCAAGAGACCCAGTACTTC	CASSPTGLQYQETQYF
TRBJ2-2	-	-	TRBV7-3	TGTGCCAGCAGCCCGAACCTACAGGCAGGGACGGAGCTGTTTTTT	CASSPNLQAGTELFF
TRBJ2-5	-	-	TRBV5-4	TGTGCCAGCAGCTTTTCAGGGGACCAAGAGACCCAGTACTTC	CASSFSGDQETQYF
TRBJ2-1	TRBD2	many	TRBV24-1	TGTGCCACCAGTTTAACTAGCGATTACAATGAGCAGTTCTTC	CATSLTSDYNEQFF
TRBJ2-5	-	few	TRBV27	TGTGCCAGCAGCCACGACAGGGAGACCCAGTACTTC	CASSHDRETQYF
TRBJ2-1	TRBD2	many	TRBV7-8	TGTGCCAGCAGCTTAGGGGCGGGAGGTGCCTACAATGAGCAGTTCTTC	CASSLGAGGAYNEQFF
TRBJ2-7	-	few	TRBV27	TGTGCCAGCAGTTTTTTAGGGGGCTACGAGCAGTACTTC	CASSFLGGYEQYF
TRBJ1-5	TRBD1	few	TRBV28	TGTGCCAGCAGTAAGGACAGGGAAATACAGCCCCAGCATTTT	CASSKDREIQPQHF
TRBJ2-1	TRBD2	few	TRBV2	TGTGCCAGCACTGGTCTAGCGGCCGATGAGCAGTTCTTC	CASTGLAADEQFF
TRBJ1-1	-	many	TRBV4-1	TGCGCCAGCAGCCAAGACCCGGCTATGAACACTGAAGCTTTCTTT	CASSQDPAMNTEAFF
TRBJ2-7	TRBD2	-	TRBV12-3/TRBV12-4	TGTGCCAGCGGCGTGCCCCGGGAGGGCCCCTCCTACGAGCAGTACTTC	CASGVPREGPSYEQYF
TRBJ2-7	TRBD1	few	TRBV20-1	TGCAGTGCTAGAGCGGGGACAGGGGCGTACTACGAGCAGTACTTC	CSARAGTGAYYEQYF